This T cell receptor beta chain was profiled in a study of CXCR3-negative and CXCR3-positive naive CD8 T cells. Study findings and constraints: Between one naive subset and the other, surface CD5 was comparable, and TCR strength was inferred from TRB CDR3 properties. Memory CD8+ cells had much lower diversity, and both naive subsets had comparably high diversity.

UMI-labeled 5' RACE yielded the TRB cDNA libraries. TCRdb reprocessed the 5' RACE reads and stores each CDR3 protein as one record, lacking DNA. The sample data list over 55,000 distinct CDR3 sequences. The V gene's germline CDR1 is LGHNA and CDR2 YSLEER. This CDR3 has 19 amino acids. Turning to this clonotype: Its antigen is undetermined.

This TCR came from a human donor in good health. Some clones in this sample may be carry-over from other donors' samples. Material for sequencing was memory CD8+ T cells from blood. The rearrangement joins TRBV4-3 to TRBJ2-3; TCRdb's D call of TRBD2 is untestable without DNA. The CDR3 protein is CASSQDSGEVGSFGDTQYF.